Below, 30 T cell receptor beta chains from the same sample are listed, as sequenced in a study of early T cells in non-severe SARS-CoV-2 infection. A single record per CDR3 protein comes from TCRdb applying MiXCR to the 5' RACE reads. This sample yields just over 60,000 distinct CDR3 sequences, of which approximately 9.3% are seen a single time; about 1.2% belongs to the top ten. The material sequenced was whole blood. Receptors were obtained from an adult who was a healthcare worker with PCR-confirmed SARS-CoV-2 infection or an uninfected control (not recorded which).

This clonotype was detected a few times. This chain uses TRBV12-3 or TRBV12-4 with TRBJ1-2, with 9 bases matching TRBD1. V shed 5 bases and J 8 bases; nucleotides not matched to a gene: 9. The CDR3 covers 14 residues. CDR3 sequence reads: CASSNTGTGWGYTF. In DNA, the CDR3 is TGTGCCAGCAGTAACACCGGGACAGGGTGGGGCTACACCTTC.

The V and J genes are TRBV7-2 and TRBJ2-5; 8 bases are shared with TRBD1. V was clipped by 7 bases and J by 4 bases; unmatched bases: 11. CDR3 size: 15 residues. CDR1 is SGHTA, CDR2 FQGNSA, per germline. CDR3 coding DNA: TGTGCCAGCACTTACGCAGGGGGCCTGCGAGAGACCCAGTACTTC. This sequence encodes CASTYAGGLRETQYF.

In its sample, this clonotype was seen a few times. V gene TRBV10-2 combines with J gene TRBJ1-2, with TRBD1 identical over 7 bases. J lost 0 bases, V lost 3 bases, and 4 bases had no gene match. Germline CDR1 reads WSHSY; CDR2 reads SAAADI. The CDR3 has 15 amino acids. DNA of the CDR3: TGCGCCAGCAGTGACCGGGGACAGTCTAACTATGGCTACACCTTC. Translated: CASSDRGQSNYGYTF.

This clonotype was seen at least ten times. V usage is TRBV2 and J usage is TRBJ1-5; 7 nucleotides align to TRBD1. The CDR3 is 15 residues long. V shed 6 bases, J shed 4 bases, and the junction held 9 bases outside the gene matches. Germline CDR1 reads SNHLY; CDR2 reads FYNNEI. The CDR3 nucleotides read TGTGCCAGCAGGATACAGGGGTTTGGGAATCAGCCCCAGCATTTT. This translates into CASRIQGFGNQPQHF.

The DNA of the CDR3 is TGTGCCAGCAGCAAACGACTTGGACGACGGTACGAGCAGTACGTC. The encoded protein is CASSKRLGRRYEQYV. The chain combines TRBV21-1 with TRBJ2-7. TRBV21-1 has pseudogene status. This CDR3 comprises 15 residues.

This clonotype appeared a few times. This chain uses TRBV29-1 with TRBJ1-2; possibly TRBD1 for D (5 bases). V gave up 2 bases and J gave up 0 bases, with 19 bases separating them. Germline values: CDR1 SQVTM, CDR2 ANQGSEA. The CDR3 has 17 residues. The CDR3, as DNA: TGCAGCGTTGAATGGTGGCAGGGAATAAGTTCTAACTATGGCTACACCTTC. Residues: CSVEWWQGISSNYGYTF.

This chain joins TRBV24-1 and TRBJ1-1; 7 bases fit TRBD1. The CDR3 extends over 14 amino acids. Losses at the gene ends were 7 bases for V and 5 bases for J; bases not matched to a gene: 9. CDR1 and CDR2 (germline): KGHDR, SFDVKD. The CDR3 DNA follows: TGTGCCACCAGCGAGACAGGGATCGGTACTGAAGCTTTCTTT. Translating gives CATSETGIGTEAFF.

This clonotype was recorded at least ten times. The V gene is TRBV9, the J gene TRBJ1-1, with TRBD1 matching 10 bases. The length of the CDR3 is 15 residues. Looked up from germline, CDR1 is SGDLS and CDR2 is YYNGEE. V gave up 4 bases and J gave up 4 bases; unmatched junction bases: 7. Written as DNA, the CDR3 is TGTGCCAGCAGCCCGGGACAGGGGCGGGCCACTGAAGCTTTCTTT. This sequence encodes CASSPGQGRATEAFF.

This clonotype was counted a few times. CDR3 loop: CTSSQESSPHPNEQFF. The CDR3 DNA sequence: TGCACCAGCAGCCAAGAGAGTTCCCCACATCCCAATGAGCAGTTCTTC. The chain combines TRBV1 with TRBJ2-1. TRBV1 is a pseudogene locus. This CDR3 comprises 16 residues.

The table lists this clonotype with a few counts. CDR3 coding DNA: TGTGCCAGCAGCCAAGAAGGGGGATATGGCGATGAGCAGTTCTTC. Protein product: CASSQEGGYGDEQFF. V usage is TRBV14 and J usage is TRBJ2-1; D may be TRBD1 (6 bases). With 0 bases removed from V and 8 bases from J, the gap between germline ends came to 14 bases. The CDR3 runs to 15 residues. Germline lookup yields CDR1 SGHDN and CDR2 FVKESK. The whole variable domain, remainder taken from reference TRBV14 and TRBJ2-1, is EAGVTQFPSHSVIEKGQTVTLRCDPISGHDNLYWYRRVMGKEIKFLLHFVKESKQDESGMPNNRFLAERTGGTYSTLKVQPAELEDSGVYFCASSQEGGYGDEQFFGPGTRLTVL.

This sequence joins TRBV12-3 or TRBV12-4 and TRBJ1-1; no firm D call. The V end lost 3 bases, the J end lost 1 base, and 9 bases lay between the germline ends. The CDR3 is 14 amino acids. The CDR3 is CASSFGRPNTEAFF. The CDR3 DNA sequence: TGTGCCAGCAGTTTCGGACGGCCGAACACTGAAGCTTTCTTT.

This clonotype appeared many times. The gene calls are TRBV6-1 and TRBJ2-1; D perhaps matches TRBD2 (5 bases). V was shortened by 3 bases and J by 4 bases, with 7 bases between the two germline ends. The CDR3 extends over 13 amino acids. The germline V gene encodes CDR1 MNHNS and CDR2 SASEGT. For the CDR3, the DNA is TGTGCCAGCAGTGAGGACTGGTACAATGAGCAGTTCTTC. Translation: CASSEDWYNEQFF.

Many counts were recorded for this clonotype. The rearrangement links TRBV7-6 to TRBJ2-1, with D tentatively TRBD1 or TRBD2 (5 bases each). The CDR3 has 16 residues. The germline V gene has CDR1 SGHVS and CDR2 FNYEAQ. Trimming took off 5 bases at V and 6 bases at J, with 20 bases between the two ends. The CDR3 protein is CASSPDNGASSNEQFF. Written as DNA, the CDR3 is TGTGCCAGCAGCCCCGATAACGGGGCAAGCTCCAATGAGCAGTTCTTC.

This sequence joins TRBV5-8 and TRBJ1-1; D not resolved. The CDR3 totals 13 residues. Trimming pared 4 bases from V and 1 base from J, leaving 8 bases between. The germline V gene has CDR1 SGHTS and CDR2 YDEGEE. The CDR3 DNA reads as TGTGCCAGCAGCCGTCAGGAGAACACTGAAGCTTTCTTT. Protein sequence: CASSRQENTEAFF.

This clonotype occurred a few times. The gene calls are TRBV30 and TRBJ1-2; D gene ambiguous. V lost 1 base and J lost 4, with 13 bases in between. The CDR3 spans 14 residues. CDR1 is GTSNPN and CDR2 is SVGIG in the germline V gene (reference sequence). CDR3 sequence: CAWSARWKGYGYTF. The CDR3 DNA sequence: TGTGCCTGGAGTGCTAGGTGGAAAGGCTATGGCTACACCTTC.

CDR3 region: CASSAGTVSITDTQYF. The CDR3 coding sequence is TGTGCCAGCAGTGCCGGGACCGTCTCCATCACAGATACGCAGTATTTT. This chain links TRBV2 with TRBJ2-3, with D perhaps assigned TRBD1 or TRBD2 (5 bases each). This CDR3 contains 16 residues. V dropped 4 bases and J dropped 2 bases, with 16 bases sitting between them. Germline CDR1 and CDR2: SNHLY and FYNNEI. Full variable domain (outside the CDR3, taken from reference TRBV2 and TRBJ2-3): EPEVTQTPSHQVTQMGQEVILRCVPISNHLYFYWYRQILGQKVEFLVSFYNNEISEKSEIFDDQFSVERPDGSNFTLKIRSTKLEDSAMYFCASSAGTVSITDTQYFGPGTRLTVL.

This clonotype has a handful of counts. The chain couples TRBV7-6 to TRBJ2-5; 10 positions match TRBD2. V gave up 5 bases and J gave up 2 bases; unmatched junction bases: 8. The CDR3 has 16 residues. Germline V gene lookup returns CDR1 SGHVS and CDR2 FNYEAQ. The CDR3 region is CASSILAGDLQETQYF. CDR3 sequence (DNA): TGTGCCAGCAGCATTCTAGCGGGGGACCTACAAGAGACCCAGTACTTC.

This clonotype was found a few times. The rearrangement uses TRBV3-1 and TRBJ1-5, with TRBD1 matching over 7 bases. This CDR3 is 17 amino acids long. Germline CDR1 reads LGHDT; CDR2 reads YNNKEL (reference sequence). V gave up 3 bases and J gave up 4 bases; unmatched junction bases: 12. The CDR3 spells CASSQEGLTGRNQPQHF. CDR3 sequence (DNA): TGTGCCAGCAGCCAGGAGGGATTGACAGGGAGGAATCAGCCCCAGCATTTT.

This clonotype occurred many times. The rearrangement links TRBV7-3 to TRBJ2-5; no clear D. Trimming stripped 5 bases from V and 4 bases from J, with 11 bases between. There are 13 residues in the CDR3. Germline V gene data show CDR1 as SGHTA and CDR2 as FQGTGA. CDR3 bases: TGTGCCAGCAGCCGTATTTTCGGAGAGACCCAGTACTTC. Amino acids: CASSRIFGETQYF.

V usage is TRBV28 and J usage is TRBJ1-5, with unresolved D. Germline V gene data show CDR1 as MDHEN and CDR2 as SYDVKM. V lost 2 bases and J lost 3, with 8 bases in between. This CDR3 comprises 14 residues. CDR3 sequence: CASSLGLANQPQHF. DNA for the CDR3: TGTGCCAGCAGTTTAGGGCTCGCCAATCAGCCCCAGCATTTT.

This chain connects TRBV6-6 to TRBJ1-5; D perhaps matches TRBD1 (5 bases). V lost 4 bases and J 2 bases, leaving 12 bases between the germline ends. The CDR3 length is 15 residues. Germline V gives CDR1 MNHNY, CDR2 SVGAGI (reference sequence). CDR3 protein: CASSSLARGNQPQHF. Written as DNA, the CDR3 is TGTGCCAGCAGTTCCTTAGCCAGGGGCAATCAGCCCCAGCATTTT.

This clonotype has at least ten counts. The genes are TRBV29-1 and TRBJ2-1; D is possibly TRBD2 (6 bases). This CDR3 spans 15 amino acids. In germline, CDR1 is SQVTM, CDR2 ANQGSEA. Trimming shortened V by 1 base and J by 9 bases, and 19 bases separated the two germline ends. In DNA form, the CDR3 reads TGCAGCGTTGAAGTTTGGCTAGCGAGGAGCGGTGAGCAGTTCTTC. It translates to CSVEVWLARSGEQFF.

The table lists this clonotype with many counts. CDR3 DNA sequence: TGTGCCAGCAGCCAGAGACTACGGGTCGATGAGCAGTTCTTC. It translates to CASSQRLRVDEQFF. The chain employs TRBV14 and TRBJ2-1; tentative D call: TRBD2 (5 bases). The CDR3 runs 14 residues. V was shortened by 3 bases and J by 8 bases, with 14 bases between the two germline ends. Looked up from germline, CDR1 is SGHDN and CDR2 is FVKESK. The full variable domain, completed using reference TRBV14 and TRBJ2-1, is EAGVTQFPSHSVIEKGQTVTLRCDPISGHDNLYWYRRVMGKEIKFLLHFVKESKQDESGMPNNRFLAERTGGTYSTLKVQPAELEDSGVYFCASSQRLRVDEQFFGPGTRLTVL.

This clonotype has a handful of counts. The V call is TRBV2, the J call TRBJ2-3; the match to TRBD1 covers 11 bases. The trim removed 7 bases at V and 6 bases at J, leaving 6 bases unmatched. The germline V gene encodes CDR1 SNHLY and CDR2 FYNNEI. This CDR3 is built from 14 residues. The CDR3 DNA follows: TGTGCCAGCAACGCGGACAGGGGGCCCGATACGCAGTATTTT. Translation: CASNADRGPDTQYF.

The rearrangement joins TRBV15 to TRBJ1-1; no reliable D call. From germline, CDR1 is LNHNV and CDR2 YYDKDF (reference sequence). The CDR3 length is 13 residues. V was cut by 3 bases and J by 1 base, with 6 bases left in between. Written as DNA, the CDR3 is TGTGCCACCAGCAGCTTTACGAACACTGAAGCTTTCTTT. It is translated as CATSSFTNTEAFF.

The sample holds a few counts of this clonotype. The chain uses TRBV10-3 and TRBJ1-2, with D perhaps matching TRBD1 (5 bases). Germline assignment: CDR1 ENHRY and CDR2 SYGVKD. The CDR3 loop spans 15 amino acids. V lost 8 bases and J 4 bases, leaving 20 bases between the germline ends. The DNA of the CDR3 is TGTGCCATCGCACCACAAGAGGGGTGGACCTATGGCTACACCTTC. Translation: CAIAPQEGWTYGYTF.

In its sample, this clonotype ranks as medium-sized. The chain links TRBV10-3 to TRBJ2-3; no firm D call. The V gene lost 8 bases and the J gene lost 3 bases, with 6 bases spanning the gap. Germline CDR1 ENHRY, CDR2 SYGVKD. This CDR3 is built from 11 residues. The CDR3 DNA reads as TGTGCCATCGGAAGTACAGATACGCAGTATTTT. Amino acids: CAIGSTDTQYF.

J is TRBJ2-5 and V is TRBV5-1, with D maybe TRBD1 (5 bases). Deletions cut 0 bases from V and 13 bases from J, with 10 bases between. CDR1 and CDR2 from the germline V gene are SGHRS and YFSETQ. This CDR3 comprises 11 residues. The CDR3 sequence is CASSLEGFRYF. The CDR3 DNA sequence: TGCGCCAGCAGCTTGGAGGGGTTCAGGTACTTC.

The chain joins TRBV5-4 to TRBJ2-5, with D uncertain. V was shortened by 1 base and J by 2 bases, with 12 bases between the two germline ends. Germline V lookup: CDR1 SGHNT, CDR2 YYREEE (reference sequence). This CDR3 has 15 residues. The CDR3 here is CASSLFGWQQETQYF. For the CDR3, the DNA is TGTGCCAGCAGCTTGTTCGGCTGGCAGCAAGAGACCCAGTACTTC.

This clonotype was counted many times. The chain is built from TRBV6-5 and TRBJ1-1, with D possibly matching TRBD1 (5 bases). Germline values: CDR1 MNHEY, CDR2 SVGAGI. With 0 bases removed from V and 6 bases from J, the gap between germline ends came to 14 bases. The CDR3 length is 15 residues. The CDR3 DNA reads TGTGCCAGCAGTTACTCTGGGGCCACGGGGCCTGAAGCTTTCTTT. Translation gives CASSYSGATGPEAFF.